What follows is one T cell receptor beta chain and its context. Trimming took 5 bases from V and 6 from J; bases not matched to a gene: 13. Germline-derived CDR1 and CDR2 are SGHRS and YFSETQ. The CDR3 runs 16 residues. The data were taken from a study of blood T cell repertoires in COVID-19. Across the whole study: Spain, Italy and the United States supplied samples that represented acute and convalescent COVID-19. T cells, B-cell-depleted T cells, or PBMCs provided the cDNA or gDNA that served as material.

Original processing methods: It was from reference gene primer amplification that nucleated cell counts were estimated. Using immunoSEQ multiplex PCR, the repertoire was profiled, and TCRdb retains in-frame clones only, with some absent. That table gives V, J and clone size, and the DNA gave D and trimming. The sample lists 60,000 or so clones; 75% to 85% were seen once. The TCR comes from a human donor in a cohort sampled during active COVID-19. V is TRBV5-1 and J is TRBJ2-2; 7 bases match TRBD1. What was sequenced was peripheral blood. The chain's CDR3 is CASRRGTASGAGELFF. CDR3 DNA sequence: TGCGCCAGCAGACGTGGGACAGCTTCGGGCGCCGGGGAGCTGTTTTTT.